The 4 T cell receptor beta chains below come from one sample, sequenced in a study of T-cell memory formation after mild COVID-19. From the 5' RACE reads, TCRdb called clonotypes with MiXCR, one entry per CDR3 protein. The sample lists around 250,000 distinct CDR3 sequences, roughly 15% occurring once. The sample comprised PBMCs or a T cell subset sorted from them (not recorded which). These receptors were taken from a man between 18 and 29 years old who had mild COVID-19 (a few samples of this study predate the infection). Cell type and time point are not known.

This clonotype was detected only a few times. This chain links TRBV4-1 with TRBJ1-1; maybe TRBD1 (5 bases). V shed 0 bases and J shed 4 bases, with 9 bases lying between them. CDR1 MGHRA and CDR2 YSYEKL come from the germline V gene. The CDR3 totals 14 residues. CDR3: CASSQEGTITEAFF. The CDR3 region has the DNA TGCGCCAGCAGCCAAGAAGGGACGATCACTGAAGCTTTCTTT.

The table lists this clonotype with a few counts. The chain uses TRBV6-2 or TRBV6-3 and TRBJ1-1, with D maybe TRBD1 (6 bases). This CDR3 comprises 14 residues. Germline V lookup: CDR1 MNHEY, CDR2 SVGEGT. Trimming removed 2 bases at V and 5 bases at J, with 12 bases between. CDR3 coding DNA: TGTGCCAGCAGTTACGGGGGCGTTAGGACTGAAGCTTTCTTT. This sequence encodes CASSYGGVRTEAFF.

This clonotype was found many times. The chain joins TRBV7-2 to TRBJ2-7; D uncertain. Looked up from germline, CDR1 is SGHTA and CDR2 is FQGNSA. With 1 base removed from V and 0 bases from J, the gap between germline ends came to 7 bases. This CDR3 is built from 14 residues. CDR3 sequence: CASSLVRSSYEQYF. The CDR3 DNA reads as TGTGCCAGCAGCTTAGTAAGGAGCTCCTACGAGCAGTACTTC.

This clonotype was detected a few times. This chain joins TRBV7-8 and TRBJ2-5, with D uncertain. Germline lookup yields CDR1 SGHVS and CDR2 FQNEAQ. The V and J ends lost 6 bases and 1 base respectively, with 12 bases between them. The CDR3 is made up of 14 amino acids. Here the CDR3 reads CASSRGRIQETQYF. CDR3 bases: TGTGCCAGCAGTCGTGGACGGATCCAAGAGACCCAGTACTTC.